This T cell receptor beta chain was found in a study of blood T cell repertoires in COVID-19. Study-wide context: PBMCs, B-cell-depleted T cells, or T cells provided the cDNA or gDNA that made up the material.

Source study methods: Reference gene primer amplification in the assay estimated nucleated cell counts. Repertoires were generated with immunoSEQ multiplex PCR, while TCRdb's copy carries only in-frame clones and drops some. V and J calls and clone size are as listed in that table; D and trimming were resolved from the DNA. The sample lists just under 70,000 clones, around 86% occurring once. Material for sequencing was peripheral blood. This sequence originates from a man aged 25-45 years with acute or convalescent COVID-19.

The CDR3 DNA reads TGTGCCAGCAGTTTCGGCCTTGGACAGGGCAATAATTCACCCCTCCACTTT. It codes for CASSFGLGQGNNSPLHF. The V and J genes are TRBV28 and TRBJ1-6; TRBD1 matches 8 bases. This CDR3 has 17 amino acids. Trimming removed 3 bases from V and 5 bases from J; junction bases left unmatched: 9. CDR1 MDHEN and CDR2 SYDVKM come from the germline V gene.